This T cell receptor beta chain was documented in a study of T cell responses to AZD1222 COVID-19 vaccine. Whole-study context: It was second doses at about 4 or about 12 weeks that were pooled. Findings of the study overall: Across the whole spike, CD4 TCRs peaked at regions 160-218 and 743-854.

As for this clone: The antigen is not known.

TCRdb's copy holds only in-frame clones and misses some; the assay was immunoSEQ multiplex PCR. The sample carries approximately 140,000 clones, more than 85% recorded once. This CDR3 spans 12 amino acids. Between the trimmed V and J ends, which lost 7 bases and 3 bases, there was a span of 8 bases. CDR1 and CDR2 (germline): WNHNN, SYGVQD (reference sequence). This chain connects TRBV10-1 to TRBJ2-3; D not resolved. The receptor's source is an adult in good health. The source was peripheral blood, collected on day 0 of AZD1222 vaccination. CDR3 region: CASIELTDTQYF. The CDR3 DNA reads as TGCGCCAGCATCGAGTTGACAGATACGCAGTATTTT.